This T cell receptor (beta chain) is from a study of T cells after yellow fever vaccination. This clonotype was found many times. Its antigen remains unknown. Researchers made TCR cDNA using 5'RACE template switching, and this step added a universal primer site and UMIs. TCRdb re-derived calls from the 5' RACE reads in MiXCR, one entry per CDR3 protein. Found here are fewer than 400,000 distinct CDR3 sequences, 6% to 8% of them singletons; the top ten hold approximately 16%. Findings and caveats of the study: Once the booster was given, most primary-vaccination clones reappeared, at about 95% for CD4 and 88% for CD8. Repertoires sorted by FACS could include abundant clonotypes that are contaminants from the bulk population. The study found a weaker secondary response that peaked faster, day 5 versus 15.

CDR3 length: 15 residues. Germline CDR1 reads SGHRS; CDR2 reads YFSETQ. Trimming at V came to 2 bases and at J to 8 bases, leaving 4 bases not matched to a gene. The chain couples TRBV5-1 to TRBJ2-1; 13 bases are a match to TRBD2. The input for sequencing was PBMCs, taken 5 days after the yellow fever booster vaccination. This receptor was taken from a man in his thirties or forties who received the YFV17D yellow fever vaccine. As DNA, the CDR3 is TGCGCCAGCAGCTTCGGGACTAGCGGGATCCATGAGCAGTTCTTC. The encoded protein is CASSFGTSGIHEQFF.